Shown below are 29 T cell receptor beta chains from a single sample sequenced in a study of Ad26.COV2.S vaccination and SARS-CoV-2 variants. The treatment is: about 20 received Ad26.COV2.S at low or high dose, single or two shots; several received placebo; per-sample allocation not given. Specimen acquisition occurred on day 63 following the initial vaccine or placebo injection. Data came from immunoSEQ multiplex PCR; TCRdb stores just in-frame clones and leaves some out. The table has about 460,000 clones, 80% to 90% seen once; the top ten hold 1.7%. Sequenced material: peripheral blood, taken in a trial of Ad26.COV2.S vaccine versus placebo. The receptors derive from a person aged 18 to 65 who received the Ad26.COV2.S COVID-19 vaccine or a placebo.

The chain has TRBV9 and TRBJ2-1, with 9 bases lining up with TRBD2. With V trimmed by 3 bases and J by 7 bases, 11 bases remained unmatched. The germline CDR1 and CDR2 sequences are SGDLS and YYNGEE. The CDR3 has 16 residues. The CDR3 is CASSARFSGRRNEQFF. CDR3 nucleotide sequence: TGTGCCAGCAGCGCACGGTTCAGCGGGAGGAGGAATGAGCAGTTCTTC.

The V call is TRBV12-3 or TRBV12-4, the J call TRBJ1-4; D remains unclear. CDR3 length: 13 residues. V was pared by 3 bases and J by 4 bases, with 6 bases between. CDR3 residues: CASSLASNEKLFF. The CDR3 nucleotides are TGTGCCAGCAGTTTGGCTAGTAATGAAAAACTGTTTTTT.

The chain links TRBV30 to TRBJ2-3; D is unclear. The CDR3 sequence is 13 residues long. Trimming removed 3 bases at V and 0 bases at J, with 7 bases between. The V gene's germline CDR1 is GTSNPN and CDR2 SVGIG (reference sequence). CDR3 protein: CAWSYDSTDTQYF. Written as DNA, the CDR3 is TGTGCCTGGAGCTACGACAGCACAGATACGCAGTATTTT.

In DNA, the CDR3 is TGCGCCAGCAGCTACCCCGGGACAGTCAATGAGCAGTTCTTC. Encoded protein: CASSYPGTVNEQFF. The V call is TRBV4-1, the J call TRBJ2-1; TRBD1 matches at 7 bases. The CDR3 runs 14 residues. Germline values: CDR1 MGHRA, CDR2 YSYEKL. V was pared by 5 bases and J by 6 bases, with 7 bases of the junction left unmatched.

V and J are TRBV3-1 (or the pseudogene TRBV3-2) and TRBJ2-1; 7 bases fit TRBD1. Trimming took 0 bases from V and 3 from J; bases not matched to a gene: 5. The CDR3 has 16 residues. CDR1 is LGHDT and CDR2 is YNNKEL in the germline V gene (reference sequence). This CDR3 reads CASSQDLGDSYNEQFF. CDR3 coding DNA: TGTGCCAGCAGCCAAGATCTTGGGGACAGCTACAATGAGCAGTTCTTC.

V is TRBV19 and J is TRBJ1-1; maybe TRBD1 (6 bases). Trimming removed 7 bases from V and 0 bases from J, with 12 bases in between. Germline V CDR1 and CDR2: LNHDA, SQIVND (reference sequence). CDR3 length: 14 amino acids. The CDR3: CASKHRVMNTEAFF. The CDR3, as DNA: TGTGCCAGTAAGCACAGGGTTATGAACACTGAAGCTTTCTTT.

The chain joins TRBV29-1 to TRBJ2-1, with no clear D. CDR1 is SQVTM and CDR2 is ANQGSEA in the germline V gene. Trimming cost V 5 bases and J 8 bases, with 13 bases left between them. The CDR3 totals 12 residues. CDR3 residues: CSVLMAHHEQFF. The CDR3, as DNA: TGCAGCGTTCTGATGGCTCACCATGAGCAGTTCTTC.

This CDR3 reads CASSRPSSYEQYF. The CDR3 DNA reads TGTGCCAGCTCACGTCCTAGCTCCTACGAGCAGTACTTC. The chain uses TRBV18 and TRBJ2-7; D call uncertain. V was clipped by 4 bases and J by 0 bases, with 7 bases between them. Per germline, CDR1 KGHSH and CDR2 LQKENI. The CDR3 consists of 13 residues.

The chain joins TRBV7-2 to TRBJ2-7; D unresolved. The germline V gene has CDR1 SGHTA and CDR2 FQGNSA. V gave up 1 base and J gave up 2 bases, with 9 bases separating them. This CDR3 spans 14 amino acids. The CDR3 bases are TGTGCCAGCAGCTTAGATTTCCCCACCTACGAGCAGTACTTC. The encoded protein is CASSLDFPTYEQYF. Full variable domain (missing parts from reference TRBV7-2 and TRBJ2-7): GAGVSQSPSNKVTEKGKDVELRCDPISGHTALYWYRQSLGQGLEFLIYFQGNSAPDKSGLPSDRFSAERTGGSVSTLTIQRTQQEDSAVYLCASSLDFPTYEQYFGPGTRLTVT.

This clone was seen more than once but under ten times. The chain couples TRBV4-2 to TRBJ2-7; D is uncertain. Germline CDR1 reads LGHNA; CDR2 reads YNFKEQ. V lost 1 base, J lost 4 bases, and 8 bases lay in between. The CDR3 contains 13 residues. The CDR3 loop is CASSQAIEYEQYF. The CDR3 region has the DNA TGTGCCAGCAGCCAAGCCATAGAGTACGAGCAGTACTTC.

J is TRBJ1-1 and V is TRBV30, with D unclear. CDR3 length: 13 residues. Per germline, CDR1 GTSNPN and CDR2 SVGIG (reference sequence). Between the trimmed V and J ends, which lost 2 bases and 0 bases, there was a span of 7 bases. The CDR3 sequence: CAWSYTVNTEAFF. The CDR3 DNA follows: TGTGCCTGGAGTTACACTGTGAACACTGAAGCTTTCTTT. The whole variable domain, filled in from reference TRBV30 and TRBJ1-1, reads SQTIHQWPATLVQPVGSPLSLECTVEGTSNPNLYWYRQAAGRGLQLLFYSVGIGQISSEVPQNLSASRPQDRQFILSSKKLLLSDSGFYLCAWSYTVNTEAFFGQGTRLTVV.

This sequence joins TRBV4-1 and TRBJ2-7; TRBD2 agrees at 9 bases. The CDR3 sequence is 19 residues long. The J segment lost 0 bases and the V segment lost 0 bases, leaving 12 bases of the junction unmatched. The germline gives CDR1 MGHRA, CDR2 YSYEKL. This CDR3 reads CASSQEPSSGTELSYEQYF. The CDR3 nucleotides read TGCGCCAGCAGCCAAGAACCTTCTAGCGGGACCGAACTCTCCTACGAGCAGTACTTC.

The chain combines TRBV9 with TRBJ1-3; TRBD1 might be the D (5 bases). Per the germline V gene, CDR1 is SGDLS and CDR2 is YYNGEE. V gave up 4 bases and J gave up 2 bases, with 10 bases separating them. The CDR3 is 14 residues long. CDR3 residues: CASSFGGTGNTIYF. DNA of the CDR3: TGTGCCAGCAGCTTTGGGGGGACTGGAAACACCATATATTTT.

V gene TRBV29-1 combines with J gene TRBJ1-1, with D perhaps matching TRBD1 (5 bases). The germline V gene has CDR1 SQVTM and CDR2 ANQGSEA. The CDR3 totals 13 residues. The V gene lost 0 bases and the J gene lost 3 bases, with 8 bases spanning the gap. CDR3 amino acids: CSVEEGGYTEAFF. The CDR3 nucleotides are TGCAGCGTTGAAGAGGGGGGGTACACTGAAGCTTTCTTT.

This chain joins TRBV30 and TRBJ2-7, with D possibly TRBD1 on 5 matching bases. CDR3 length: 13 amino acids. Germline CDR1 is GTSNPN and CDR2 is SVGIG (reference sequence). V lost 3 bases and J lost 3, with 12 bases in between. CDR3 bases: TGTGCCTGGAGAAAAAGGGGTAGCTACGAGCAGTACTTC. Protein product: CAWRKRGSYEQYF.

The rearrangement joins TRBV11-1 to TRBJ1-3; D unresolved. The CDR3 is 13 amino acids. CDR1 and CDR2 (germline): SGHAT, FQDESV (reference sequence). V was cut by 5 bases and J by 0 bases, with 5 bases left in between. The DNA of the CDR3 is TGTGCCAGCAGCGCCACCTCTGGAAACACCATATATTTT. Protein: CASSATSGNTIYF.

The chain recombines TRBV28 with TRBJ2-1; 7 bases align to TRBD2. The ends lost 4 bases at V and 2 bases at J; junction bases unmatched: 5. CDR1 is MDHEN and CDR2 is SYDVKM in the germline V gene. The CDR3 runs 15 residues. In nucleotides, the CDR3 is TGTGCCAGCAGTTGGCATACTAGCGCCTACAATGAGCAGTTCTTC. Encoded protein: CASSWHTSAYNEQFF.

The chain has TRBV5-6 and TRBJ1-1; maybe TRBD1 (6 bases). Trimming stripped 2 bases from V and 7 bases from J, with 9 bases between. Germline V gives CDR1 SGHDT, CDR2 YYEEEE. CDR3 length equals 12 residues. Here the CDR3 reads CASSLGQSEAFF. The CDR3 nucleotides are TGTGCCAGCAGCTTAGGACAGAGTGAAGCTTTCTTT. The full variable domain, with the rest looked up from reference TRBV5-6 and TRBJ1-1, is DAGVTQSPTHLIKTRGQQVTLRCSPKSGHDTVSWYQQALGQGPQFIFQYYEEEERQRGNFPDRFSGHQFPNYSSELNVNALLLGDSALYLCASSLGQSEAFFGQGTRLTVV.

The count of this clone is one. This chain joins TRBV5-1 and TRBJ1-1; no clear D gene. Trimming cost V 1 base and J 1 base, with 8 bases left between them. In germline, CDR1 is SGHRS, CDR2 YFSETQ. This CDR3 comprises 14 residues. This CDR3 reads CASSLSGSNTEAFF. Here the CDR3 DNA reads TGCGCCAGCAGCTTGTCAGGTTCGAACACTGAAGCTTTCTTT.

This chain joins TRBV5-1 and TRBJ2-3, with 10 bases identical to TRBD2. The germline V gene has CDR1 SGHRS and CDR2 YFSETQ. Unmatched junction bases numbered 4, after V lost 1 base and J lost 5 bases. This CDR3 spans 15 amino acids. CDR3 nucleotides: TGCGCCAGCAGCTTGTCTAGCGGGGGTTTAGATACGCAGTATTTT. Translation: CASSLSSGGLDTQYF.

The genes are TRBV5-1 and TRBJ2-5; TRBD1 aligns across 8 bases. Per the germline V gene, CDR1 is SGHRS and CDR2 is YFSETQ. This CDR3 is built from 15 residues. Germline trimming cut 4 bases from V and 4 bases from J; bases unmatched to any gene: 9. The CDR3 spells CASSPDRVPRETQYF. Here the CDR3 DNA reads TGCGCCAGCAGCCCGGACAGGGTCCCCAGAGAGACCCAGTACTTC.

The chain recombines TRBV6-1 with TRBJ2-5; 13 bases map to TRBD2. The V gene end was trimmed by 8 bases and the J gene end by 4 bases; junction bases not matched to a gene: 1. This CDR3 is built from 13 residues. CDR1 MNHNS and CDR2 SASEGT come from the germline V gene. The CDR3 loop reads CASRLAGGETQYF. The CDR3 DNA reads as TGTGCCAGCCGACTAGCGGGAGGAGAGACCCAGTACTTC.

This chain uses TRBV10-3 with TRBJ2-5, with 9 nucleotides matching TRBD1. This CDR3 is built from 14 residues. V was clipped by 5 bases and J by 5 bases; unmatched bases: 6. Germline V lookup: CDR1 ENHRY, CDR2 SYGVKD. DNA of the CDR3: TGTGCCATCAGTATCACAGGGGGCCGCGAGACCCAGTACTTC. Its protein is CAISITGGRETQYF.

The rearrangement uses TRBV29-1 and TRBJ2-1, with 10 positions matching TRBD2. CDR3 length: 13 residues. Germline-derived CDR1 and CDR2 are SQVTM and ANQGSEA. J gave up 4 bases and V 5 bases, and 2 bases lay outside the gene matches. CDR3 residues: CSVILAGYNEQFF. CDR3 bases: TGCAGCGTTATACTAGCGGGATACAATGAGCAGTTCTTC.

Comments on this clone: In the same sample, other DNA sequences code for this CDR3. The chain has TRBV20-1 and TRBJ1-3; no clear D. This CDR3 comprises 11 residues. In germline, CDR1 is DFQATT, CDR2 SNEGSKA (reference sequence). The V gene lost 3 bases and the J gene lost 2 bases, with 2 bases spanning the gap. DNA of the CDR3: TGCAGTGCTAGCGCTGGAAACACCATATATTTT. It encodes CSASAGNTIYF.

V and J are TRBV13 and TRBJ2-7; TRBD1 matches at 11 bases. Germline CDR1 and CDR2: PRHDT and FYEKMQ (reference sequence). This CDR3 contains 14 residues. The J segment lost 7 bases and the V segment lost 4 bases, leaving 6 bases of the junction unmatched. The CDR3 protein is CASSSGQGVGEQYF. The CDR3 DNA follows: TGTGCCAGCAGCTCGGGACAGGGGGTGGGGGAGCAGTACTTC.

V and J are TRBV7-9 and TRBJ2-1; 9 bases line up with TRBD2. Germline-derived CDR1 and CDR2 are SEHNR and FQNEAQ (reference sequence). The V and J ends lost 8 bases and 5 bases, in that order; junction bases with no gene match: 19. This CDR3 region has 18 residues. The DNA of the CDR3 is TGTGCCAGCGGCCCCCCGGGGGCTAGCGGGGATTTCCACAATGAGCAGTTCTTC. This translates into CASGPPGASGDFHNEQFF.

The V and J genes are TRBV29-1 and TRBJ2-7; 7 bases are a match to TRBD1. Germline V gene data show CDR1 as SQVTM and CDR2 as ANQGSEA. V lost 4 bases to trimming and J lost 6 bases; unmatched junction nucleotides: 9. CDR3 length: 13 residues. This CDR3 reads CSVVDRVQGEQYF. In DNA, the CDR3 is TGCAGCGTTGTCGACAGGGTACAGGGCGAGCAGTACTTC.

J is TRBJ1-5 and V is TRBV7-2; D ambiguous. Trimming cost V 6 bases and J 7 bases, with 13 bases left between them. This CDR3 contains 13 residues. Germline loops: CDR1 SGHTA, CDR2 FQGNSA. CDR3 coding DNA: TGTGCCAGCAGATCAATCGCGGGACAGCCCCAGCATTTT. Its translation: CASRSIAGQPQHF.